This is a list of T cell receptor beta chains from one sample in a study of T cells after somatic rescue of genetic block. Data came from immunoSEQ multiplex PCR; TCRdb stores just in-frame clones and leaves some out. The sample has tens of thousands of clones, 85% to 90% seen once. The sample consisted of peripheral blood mononuclear cells (PBMCs). These receptors were collected from a woman between 18 and 29 years old. CDR3s include the opening cysteine and the closing phenylalanine or tryptophan. The D gene is left open where the match is weak. The listing skips clone size in some rows; elsewhere it reads once, few, many or a size class.

j_call clone_size d_call v_call cdr3_aa cdr3_nt
TRBJ1-1 . . TRBV28 CASRRWGANTEAFF TGTGCCAGCAGGAGGTGGGGGGCGAACACTGAAGCTTTCTTT
TRBJ2-7 . . TRBV11-2 CASSLEGRNYEQYF TGTGCCAGCAGCTTAGAAGGCAGAAACTACGAGCAGTACTTC
TRBJ1-1 . . TRBV28 CASMVKRNTEAFF TGTGCCAGCATGGTAAAGAGGAACACTGAAGCTTTCTTT
TRBJ2-2 few . TRBV11-2 CASSSGPPNTGELFF TGTGCCAGCAGCTCGGGACCGCCAAACACCGGGGAGCTGTTTTTT
TRBJ2-1 . . TRBV5-5 CASSLRDGASSYNEQFF TGTGCCAGCAGCTTGAGGGATGGGGCGAGCTCCTACAATGAGCAGTTCTTC
TRBJ1-3 . TRBD1 TRBV18 CASSRDRDSGNTIYF TGTGCCAGCTCCCGAGACAGGGACTCTGGAAACACCATATATTTT
TRBJ2-7 . . TRBV7-2 CASSSDAGTQYEQYF TGTGCCAGCAGCTCAGATGCCGGGACCCAGTACGAGCAGTACTTC
TRBJ1-5 . . TRBV5-5 CASSVRVRNQPQHF TGTGCCAGCAGCGTCAGGGTTCGGAATCAGCCCCAGCATTTT
TRBJ2-2 . . TRBV7-9 CASSGRSTGELFF TGTGCCAGCAGCGGGAGGTCCACCGGGGAGCTGTTTTTT
TRBJ2-3 . . TRBV5-1 CASSLGQGGDTQYF TGCGCCAGCAGCTTAGGCCAGGGCGGCGATACGCAGTATTTT
TRBJ1-5 . . TRBV2 CASSGLLYSNQPQHF TGTGCCAGCAGTGGGCTCCTATATAGCAATCAGCCCCAGCATTTT
TRBJ2-7 . . TRBV5-1 CASSLDFTSYEQYF TGCGCCAGCAGCTTGGACTTTACCTCCTACGAGCAGTACTTC
TRBJ2-3 few . TRBV6-4 CASSPSPSSADTQYF TGTGCCAGCAGCCCCAGCCCAAGTAGCGCAGATACGCAGTATTTT
TRBJ2-3 . TRBD2 TRBV7-9 CASSLTSASTDTQYF TGTGCCAGCAGCTTGACTAGCGCTAGCACAGATACGCAGTATTTT
TRBJ1-5 . . TRBV28 CASSFGQYNQPQHF TGTGCCAGCAGTTTCGGACAGTACAATCAGCCCCAGCATTTT
TRBJ2-7 . TRBD2 TRBV2 CARKSGRYPYEQYF TGTGCCAGAAAGAGCGGGAGATACCCTTACGAGCAGTACTTC
TRBJ2-1 once TRBD2 TRBV15 CATSRDPRTSGGSSYNEQFF TGTGCCACCAGCAGAGACCCTAGGACTAGCGGGGGCAGCTCCTACAATGAGCAGTTCTTC
TRBJ2-5 . . TRBV27 CASSFSQGQETQYF TGTGCCAGCAGTTTCTCCCAGGGTCAAGAGACCCAGTACTTC
TRBJ2-7 . . TRBV19 CASREVYSYEQYF TGTGCCAGTAGGGAGGTTTACTCCTACGAGCAGTACTTC
TRBJ1-5 . . TRBV28 CASRVPYQPQHF TGTGCCAGCAGAGTCCCCTATCAGCCCCAGCATTTT
TRBJ1-1 . . TRBV27 CASSLTWEAEAFF TGTGCCAGCAGTTTAACGTGGGAAGCTGAAGCTTTCTTT
TRBJ2-3 . . TRBV30 CAWRTRTGATDTQYF TGTGCCTGGAGAACCCGGACGGGGGCCACAGATACGCAGTATTTT
TRBJ2-3 . TRBD2 TRBV4-1 CASSQDGPSGRFGDTQYF TGCGCCAGCAGCCAAGATGGGCCTAGCGGGAGGTTCGGAGATACGCAGTATTTT
TRBJ1-1 . . TRBV1 CTSARGPRDAEAFF TGCACCAGCGCACGCGGGCCCCGGGACGCTGAAGCTTTCTTT
TRBJ1-2 . . TRBV28 CASSLSRGPQDYTF TGTGCCAGCAGTTTATCCCGCGGCCCTCAAGACTACACCTTC
TRBJ1-2 . . TRBV6-5 CASSYSRLSYGYTF TGTGCCAGCAGTTATTCCCGACTGAGCTATGGCTACACCTTC
TRBJ1-1 . . TRBV15 CATTLGGLNTEAFF TGTGCCACCACCCTCGGGGGCTTGAACACTGAAGCTTTCTTT
TRBJ2-5 . . TRBV10-3 CAISEPGSTQYF TGTGCCATCAGTGAACCGGGGTCGACCCAGTACTTC
TRBJ2-5 . . TRBV5-4 CASSFLSILRDREETQYF TGTGCCAGCAGCTTTCTGTCGATCCTGCGGGACAGAGAAGAGACCCAGTACTTC
TRBJ1-1 . . TRBV9 CASSVGTLGNTEAFF TGTGCCAGCAGCGTAGGTACCCTGGGGAACACTGAAGCTTTCTTT
TRBJ1-2 . TRBD1 TRBV10-3 CAISEADRVEGDYTF TGTGCCATCAGTGAGGCGGACAGGGTTGAGGGGGACTACACCTTC
TRBJ2-1 . TRBD1 TRBV9 CASSVGHQGATREQFF TGTGCCAGCAGCGTAGGTCACCAGGGGGCGACCCGGGAGCAGTTCTTC
TRBJ2-5 . TRBD2 TRBV2 CASNRGRASGSKTQYF TGTGCCAGCAATAGGGGAAGGGCTAGCGGGAGCAAGACCCAGTACTTC
TRBJ2-5 . . TRBV28 CASSRLGETQYF TGTGCCAGCAGTCGTTTGGGGGAGACCCAGTACTTC
TRBJ2-7 . TRBD2 TRBV25-1 CASGGASGYYEQYF TGTGCCAGCGGGGGGGCTAGCGGGTACTACGAGCAGTACTTC
TRBJ1-1 once . TRBV12-5 CASGLQPNTEAFF TGTGCTAGTGGCCTACAACCGAACACTGAAGCTTTCTTT
TRBJ2-6 once . TRBV6-1 CASSEGVGWGSGANVLTF TGTGCCAGCAGTGAAGGAGTCGGATGGGGATCTGGGGCCAACGTCCTGACTTTC
TRBJ2-5 . TRBD2 TRBV5-1 CASGPSGSGQETQYF TGCGCCAGTGGGCCTAGCGGGAGTGGCCAAGAGACCCAGTACTTC
TRBJ2-6 . TRBD1 TRBV5-1 CASSRGQGFSGANVLTF TGCGCCAGCAGCAGAGGACAGGGTTTCTCTGGGGCCAACGTCCTGACTTTC
TRBJ1-5 . TRBD1 TRBV18 CASSPGTGNQPQHF TGTGCCAGCTCACCTGGGACAGGGAATCAGCCCCAGCATTTT
TRBJ2-5 . . TRBV25-1 CASSRPATIQETQYF TGTGCCAGCAGTAGGCCAGCTACAATACAAGAGACCCAGTACTTC
TRBJ1-5 . TRBD1 TRBV28 CASSPPFPAGGSEQPQHF TGTGCCAGCAGTCCCCCCTTTCCCGCAGGGGGCTCGGAGCAGCCCCAGCATTTT